The entry below gives a single T cell receptor (beta chain) sequence along with its context. No antigen is known for it. Per germline, CDR1 MNHEY and CDR2 SVGEGT. Trimming took off 7 bases at V and 7 bases at J, with 13 bases between the two ends. This CDR3 comprises 12 residues. The data originate from a study of vaccination and CD4 T cells after COVID-19. Documented treatment: roughly 11-day PBMC culture with coronavirus spike peptide pools or control peptides (ViraFEST assay). With the Oncomine TCR Beta short-read assay, DNA from cultured CD4+ T cells was sequenced. TCRdb reprocessed the PCR reads with MiXCR, giving one entry per CDR3 protein. This repertoire shows about 9,100 distinct CDR3 sequences, about 70% found once; its top ten account for about 40%.

The chain employs TRBV6-2 or TRBV6-3 and TRBJ1-2; possibly TRBD1 for D (5 bases). The sample taken for sequencing was CD4+ T cells from blood, cultured in vitro. The clonotype was recovered from a human donor who had recovered from COVID-19. The CDR3 loop is CASIQRGVGYTF. Written as DNA, the CDR3 is TGTGCCAGCATCCAGCGGGGGGTTGGCTACACCTTC.